The sequence of this TCR beta chain was determined in a study of cytomegalovirus exposure and HLA in healthy donors. Overall study results and limits: A later analysis linked a missense variant in DCLRE1C to the trimming of TCR beta V and J genes. For presence/absence analyses, sequencing depth was assumed to be roughly uniform across donors.

Each of the donors was a healthy bone marrow donor. The study ran its PCR with 60 Vbeta and 13 Jbeta primers. Original handling: About 10 million shared chains were among the roughly 80 million unique TCR beta chains that a later analysis counted. Clones were sequenced by immunoSEQ multiplex PCR, and TCRdb holds only the in-frame ones, with some missing. V and J calls plus clone size are reproduced from that table; the DNA served to infer D and trimming. Altogether 150,000 to 200,000 clones are present, 80% to 85% being singletons, with the ten largest covering roughly 6%. The CDR3 is 16 amino acids. V was trimmed by 0 bases and J by 0 bases, leaving 12 bases between them. The germline CDR1 and CDR2 sequences are MNHEY and SVGAGI. Worth noting for this clone: Its antigen remains unidentified.

The source material was PBMCs. The genes are TRBV6-5 and TRBJ2-7; D ambiguous. This TCR derives from a man aged 35-49 years in good health and CMV-seropositive. CDR3 sequence (DNA): TGTGCCAGCAGTTACTCGGCCAGGTCGAGCTCCTACGAGCAGTACTTC. Protein product: CASSYSARSSSYEQYF.